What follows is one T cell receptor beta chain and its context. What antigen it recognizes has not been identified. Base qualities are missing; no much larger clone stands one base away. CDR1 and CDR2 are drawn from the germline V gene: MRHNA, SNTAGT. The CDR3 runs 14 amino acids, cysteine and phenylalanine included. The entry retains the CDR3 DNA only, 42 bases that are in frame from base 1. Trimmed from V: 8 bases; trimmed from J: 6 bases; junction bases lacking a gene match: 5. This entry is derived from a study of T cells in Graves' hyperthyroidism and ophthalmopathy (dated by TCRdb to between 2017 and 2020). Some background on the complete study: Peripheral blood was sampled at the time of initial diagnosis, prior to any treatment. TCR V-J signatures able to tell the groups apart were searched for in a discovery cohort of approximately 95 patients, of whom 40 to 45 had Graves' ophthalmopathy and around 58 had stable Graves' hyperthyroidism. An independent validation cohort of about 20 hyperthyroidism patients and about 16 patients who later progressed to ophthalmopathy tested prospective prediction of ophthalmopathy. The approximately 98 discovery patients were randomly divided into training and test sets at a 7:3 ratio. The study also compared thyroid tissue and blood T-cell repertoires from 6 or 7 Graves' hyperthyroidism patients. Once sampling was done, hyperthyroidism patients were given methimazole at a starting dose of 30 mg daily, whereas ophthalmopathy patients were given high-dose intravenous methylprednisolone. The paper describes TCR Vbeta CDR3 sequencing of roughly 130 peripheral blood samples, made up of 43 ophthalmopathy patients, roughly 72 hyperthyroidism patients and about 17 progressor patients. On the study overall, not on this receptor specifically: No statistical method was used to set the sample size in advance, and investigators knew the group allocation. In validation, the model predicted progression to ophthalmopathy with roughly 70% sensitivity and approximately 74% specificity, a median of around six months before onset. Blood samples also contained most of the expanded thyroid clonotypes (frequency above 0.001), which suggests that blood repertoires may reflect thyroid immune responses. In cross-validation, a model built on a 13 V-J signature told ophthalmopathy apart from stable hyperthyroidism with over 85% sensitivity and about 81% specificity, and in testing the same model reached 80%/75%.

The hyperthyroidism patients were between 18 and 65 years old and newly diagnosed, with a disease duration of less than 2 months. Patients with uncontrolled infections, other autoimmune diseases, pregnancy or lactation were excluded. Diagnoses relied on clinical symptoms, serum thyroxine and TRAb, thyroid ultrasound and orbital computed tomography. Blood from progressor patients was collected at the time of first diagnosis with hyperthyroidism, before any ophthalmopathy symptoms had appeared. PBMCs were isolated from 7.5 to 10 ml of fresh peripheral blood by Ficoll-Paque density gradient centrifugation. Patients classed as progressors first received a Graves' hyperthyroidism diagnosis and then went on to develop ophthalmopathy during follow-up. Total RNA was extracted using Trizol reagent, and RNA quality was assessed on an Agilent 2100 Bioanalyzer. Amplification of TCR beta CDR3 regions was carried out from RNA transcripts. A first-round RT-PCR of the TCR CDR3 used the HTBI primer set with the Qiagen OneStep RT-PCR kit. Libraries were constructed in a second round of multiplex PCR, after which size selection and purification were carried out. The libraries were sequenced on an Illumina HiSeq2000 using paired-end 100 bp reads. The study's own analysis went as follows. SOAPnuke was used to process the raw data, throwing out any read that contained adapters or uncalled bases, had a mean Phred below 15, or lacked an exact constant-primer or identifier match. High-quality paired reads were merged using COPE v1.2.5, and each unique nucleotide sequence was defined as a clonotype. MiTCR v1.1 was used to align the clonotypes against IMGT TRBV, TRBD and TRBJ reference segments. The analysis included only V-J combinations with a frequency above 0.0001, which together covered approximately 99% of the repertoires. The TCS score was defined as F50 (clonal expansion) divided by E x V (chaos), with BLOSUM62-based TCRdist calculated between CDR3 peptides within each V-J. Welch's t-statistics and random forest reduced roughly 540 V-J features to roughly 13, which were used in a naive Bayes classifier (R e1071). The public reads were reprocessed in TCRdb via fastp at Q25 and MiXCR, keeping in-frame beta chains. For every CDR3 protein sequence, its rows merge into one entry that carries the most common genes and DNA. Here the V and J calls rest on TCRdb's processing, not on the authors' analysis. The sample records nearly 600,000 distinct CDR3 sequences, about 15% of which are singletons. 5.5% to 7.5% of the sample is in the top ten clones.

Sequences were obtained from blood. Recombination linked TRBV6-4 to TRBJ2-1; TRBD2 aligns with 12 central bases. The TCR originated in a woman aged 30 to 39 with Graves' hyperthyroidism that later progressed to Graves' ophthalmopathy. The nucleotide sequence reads TGTGCCAGCCGGACTAGCGGGGTTAGCAATGAGCAGTTCTTC. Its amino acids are CASRTSGVSNEQFF.